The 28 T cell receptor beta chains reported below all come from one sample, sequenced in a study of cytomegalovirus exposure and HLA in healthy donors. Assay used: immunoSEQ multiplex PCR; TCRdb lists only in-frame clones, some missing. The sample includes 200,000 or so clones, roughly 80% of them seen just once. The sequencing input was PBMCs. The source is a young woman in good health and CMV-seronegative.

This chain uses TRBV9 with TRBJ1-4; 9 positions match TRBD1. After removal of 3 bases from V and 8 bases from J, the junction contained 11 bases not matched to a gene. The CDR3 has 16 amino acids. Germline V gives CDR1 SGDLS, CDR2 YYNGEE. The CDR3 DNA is TGTGCCAGCAGCGCGGGAGGTTCTGGGACAGGGGAAAAACTGTTTTTT. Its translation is CASSAGGSGTGEKLFF.

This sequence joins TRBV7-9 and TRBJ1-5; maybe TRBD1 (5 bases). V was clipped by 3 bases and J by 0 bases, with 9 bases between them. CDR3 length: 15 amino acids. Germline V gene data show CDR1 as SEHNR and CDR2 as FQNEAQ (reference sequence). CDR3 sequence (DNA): TGTGCCAGCAGCTTCGGGGACCTTAGCAATCAGCCCCAGCATTTT. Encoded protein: CASSFGDLSNQPQHF. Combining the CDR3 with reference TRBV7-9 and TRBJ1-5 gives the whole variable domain DTGVSQNPRHKITKRGQNVTFRCDPISEHNRLYWYRQTLGQGPEFLTYFQNEAQLEKSRLLSDRFSAERPKGSFSTLEIQRTEQGDSAMYLCASSFGDLSNQPQHFGDGTRLSIL.

The CDR3 loop reads CASSEWGLYEQFF. The CDR3 bases are TGTGCCAGCAGTGAATGGGGGCTGTATGAGCAGTTCTTC. The chain uses TRBV2 and TRBJ2-1; weak D call: TRBD1 (6 bases). Trimming removed 2 bases from V and 8 bases from J, with 10 bases in between. CDR3 length: 13 amino acids. Germline V lookup: CDR1 SNHLY, CDR2 FYNNEI.

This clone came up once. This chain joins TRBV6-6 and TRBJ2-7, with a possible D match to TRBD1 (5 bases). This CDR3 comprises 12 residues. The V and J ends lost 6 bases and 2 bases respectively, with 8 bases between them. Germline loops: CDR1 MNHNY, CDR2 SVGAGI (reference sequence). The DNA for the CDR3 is TGTGCCAGCAGGGGGCCTACCTACGAGCAGTACTTC. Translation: CASRGPTYEQYF.

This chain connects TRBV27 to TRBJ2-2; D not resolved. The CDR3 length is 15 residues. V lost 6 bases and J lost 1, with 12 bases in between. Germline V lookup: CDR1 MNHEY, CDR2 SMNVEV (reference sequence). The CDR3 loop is CASSTPNKNTGELFF. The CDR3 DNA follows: TGTGCCAGCAGCACCCCTAACAAGAACACCGGGGAGCTGTTTTTT.

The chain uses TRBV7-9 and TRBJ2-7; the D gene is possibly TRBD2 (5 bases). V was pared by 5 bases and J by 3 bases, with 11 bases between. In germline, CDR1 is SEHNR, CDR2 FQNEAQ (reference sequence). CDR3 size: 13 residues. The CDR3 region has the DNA TGTGCCAGCAGCCGAGAAGACTACTACGAGCAGTACTTC. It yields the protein CASSREDYYEQYF.

The CDR3 DNA reads TGTGCCAGCAGCTTAGGGTCTAGCTCCTACGAGCAGTACTTC. This codes for CASSLGSSSYEQYF. The chain is built from TRBV7-2 and TRBJ2-7, with D unresolved. Per the germline V gene, CDR1 is SGHTA and CDR2 is FQGNSA. The CDR3 sequence is 14 residues long. V lost 1 base to trimming and J lost 0 bases, with 7 bases between them. Filled out from reference TRBV7-2 and TRBJ2-7, the complete variable domain reads GAGVSQSPSNKVTEKGKDVELRCDPISGHTALYWYRQSLGQGLEFLIYFQGNSAPDKSGLPSDRFSAERTGGSVSTLTIQRTQQEDSAVYLCASSLGSSSYEQYFGPGTRLTVT.

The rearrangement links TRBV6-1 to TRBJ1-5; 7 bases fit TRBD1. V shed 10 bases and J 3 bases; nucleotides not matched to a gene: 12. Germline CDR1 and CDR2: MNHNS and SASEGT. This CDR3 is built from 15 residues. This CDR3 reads CATRQGSVDNQPQHF. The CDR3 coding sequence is TGTGCCACTAGACAGGGCAGCGTGGACAATCAGCCCCAGCATTTT.

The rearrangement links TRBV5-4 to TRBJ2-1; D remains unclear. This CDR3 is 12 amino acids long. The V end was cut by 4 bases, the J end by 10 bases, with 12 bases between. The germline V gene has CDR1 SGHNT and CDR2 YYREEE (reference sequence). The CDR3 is CASSPGEREQFF. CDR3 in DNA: TGTGCCAGCAGCCCGGGTGAGCGAGAGCAGTTCTTC.

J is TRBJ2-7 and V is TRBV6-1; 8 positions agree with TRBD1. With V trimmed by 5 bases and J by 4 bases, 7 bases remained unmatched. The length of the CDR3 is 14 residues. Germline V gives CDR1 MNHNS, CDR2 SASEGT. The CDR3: CASSTGTGYYEQYF. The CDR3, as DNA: TGTGCCAGCAGTACCGGGACAGGATATTACGAGCAGTACTTC.

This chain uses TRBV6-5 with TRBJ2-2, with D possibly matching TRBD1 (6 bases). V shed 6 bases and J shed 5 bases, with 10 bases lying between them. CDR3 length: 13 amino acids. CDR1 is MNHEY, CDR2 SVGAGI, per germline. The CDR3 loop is CASRPTGTGELFF. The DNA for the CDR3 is TGTGCCAGCAGGCCCACAGGGACCGGGGAGCTGTTTTTT.

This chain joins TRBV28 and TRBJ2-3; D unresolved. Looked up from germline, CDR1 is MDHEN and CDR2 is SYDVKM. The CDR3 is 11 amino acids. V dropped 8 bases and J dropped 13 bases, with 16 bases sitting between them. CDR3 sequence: CASLQGPRKYF. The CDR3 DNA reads TGTGCCAGCTTACAAGGCCCAAGGAAGTATTTT.

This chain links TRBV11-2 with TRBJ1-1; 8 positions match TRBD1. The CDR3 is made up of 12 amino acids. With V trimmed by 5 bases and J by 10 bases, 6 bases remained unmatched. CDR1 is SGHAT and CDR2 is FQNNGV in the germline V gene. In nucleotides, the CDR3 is TGTGCCAGCAGCCCCCAGGGGGCAATAGCTTTCTTT. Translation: CASSPQGAIAFF.

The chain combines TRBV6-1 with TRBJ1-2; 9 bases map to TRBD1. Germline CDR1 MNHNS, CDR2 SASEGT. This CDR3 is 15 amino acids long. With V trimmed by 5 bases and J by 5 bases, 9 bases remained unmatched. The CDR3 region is CASSRPGQGSYGYTF. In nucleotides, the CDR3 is TGTGCCAGCAGTAGGCCGGGACAGGGAAGTTATGGCTACACCTTC.

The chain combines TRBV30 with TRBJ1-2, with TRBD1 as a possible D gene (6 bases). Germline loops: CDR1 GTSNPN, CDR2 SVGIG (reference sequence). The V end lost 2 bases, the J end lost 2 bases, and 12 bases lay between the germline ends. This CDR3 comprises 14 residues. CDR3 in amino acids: CAWSPTTGNYGYTF. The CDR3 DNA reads TGTGCCTGGAGTCCGACGACAGGCAACTATGGCTACACCTTC.

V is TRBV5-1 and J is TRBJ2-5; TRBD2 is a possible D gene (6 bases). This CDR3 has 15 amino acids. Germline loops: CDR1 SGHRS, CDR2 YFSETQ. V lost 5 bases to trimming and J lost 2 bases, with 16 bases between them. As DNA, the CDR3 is TGCGCCAGCAGGCCGGGACGACTAGGACAAGAGACCCAGTACTTC. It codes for CASRPGRLGQETQYF.

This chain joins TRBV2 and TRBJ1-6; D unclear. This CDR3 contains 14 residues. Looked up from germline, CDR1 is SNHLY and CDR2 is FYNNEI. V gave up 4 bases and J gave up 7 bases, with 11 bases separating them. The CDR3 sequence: CASSVTDLNSPLHF. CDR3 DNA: TGTGCCAGCAGTGTAACAGACCTAAATTCACCCCTCCACTTT.

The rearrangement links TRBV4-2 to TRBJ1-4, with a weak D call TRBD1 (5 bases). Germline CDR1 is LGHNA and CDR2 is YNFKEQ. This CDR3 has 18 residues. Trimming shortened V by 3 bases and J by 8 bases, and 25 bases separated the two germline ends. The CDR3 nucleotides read TGTGCCAGCAGCCAGTCCCCCAATCCGCAGGGCCGGAACGAAAAACTGTTTTTT. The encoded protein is CASSQSPNPQGRNEKLFF.

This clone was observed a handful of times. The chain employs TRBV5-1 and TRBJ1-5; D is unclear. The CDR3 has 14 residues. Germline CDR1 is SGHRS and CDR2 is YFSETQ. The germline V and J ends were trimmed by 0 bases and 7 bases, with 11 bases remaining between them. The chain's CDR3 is CASSLEGAHQPQHF. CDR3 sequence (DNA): TGCGCCAGCAGCTTGGAAGGTGCGCACCAGCCCCAGCATTTT.

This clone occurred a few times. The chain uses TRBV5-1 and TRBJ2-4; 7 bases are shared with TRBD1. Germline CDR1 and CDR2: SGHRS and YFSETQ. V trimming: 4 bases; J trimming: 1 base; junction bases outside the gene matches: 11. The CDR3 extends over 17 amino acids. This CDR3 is CASSLGQSGLAKNIQYF. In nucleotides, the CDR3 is TGCGCCAGCAGCCTGGGACAGTCGGGTCTGGCCAAAAACATTCAGTACTTC.

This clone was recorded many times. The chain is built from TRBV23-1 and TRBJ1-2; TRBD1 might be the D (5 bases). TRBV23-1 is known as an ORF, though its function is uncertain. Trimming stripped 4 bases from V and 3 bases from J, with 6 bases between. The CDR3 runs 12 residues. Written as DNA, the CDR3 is TGCGCCAGCAGTCCGGGACACTATGGCTACACCTTC. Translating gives CASSPGHYGYTF.

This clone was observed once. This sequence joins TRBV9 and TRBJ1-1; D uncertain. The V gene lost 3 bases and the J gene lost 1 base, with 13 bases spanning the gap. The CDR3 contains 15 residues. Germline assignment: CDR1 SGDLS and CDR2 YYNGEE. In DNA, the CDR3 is TGTGCCAGCAGCGGGCCGCGAAGGACGAACACTGAAGCTTTCTTT. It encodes CASSGPRRTNTEAFF. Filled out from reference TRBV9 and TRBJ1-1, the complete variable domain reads DSGVTQTPKHLITATGQRVTLRCSPRSGDLSVYWYQQSLDQGLQFLIQYYNGEERAKGNILERFSAQQFPDLHSELNLSSLELGDSALYFCASSGPRRTNTEAFFGQGTRLTVV.

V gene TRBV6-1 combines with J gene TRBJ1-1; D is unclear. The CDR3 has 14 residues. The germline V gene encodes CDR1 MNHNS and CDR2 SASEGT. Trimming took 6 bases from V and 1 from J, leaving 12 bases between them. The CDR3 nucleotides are TGTGCCAGCAGCGTTCAGAGTGGGAACACTGAAGCTTTCTTT. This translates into CASSVQSGNTEAFF.

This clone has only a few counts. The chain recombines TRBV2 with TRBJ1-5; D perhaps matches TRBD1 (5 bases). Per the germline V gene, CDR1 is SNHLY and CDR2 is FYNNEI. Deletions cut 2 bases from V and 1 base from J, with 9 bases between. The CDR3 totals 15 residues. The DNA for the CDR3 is TGTGCCAGCAGTGAATGGGAGGGGAGCAATCAGCCCCAGCATTTT. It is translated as CASSEWEGSNQPQHF.

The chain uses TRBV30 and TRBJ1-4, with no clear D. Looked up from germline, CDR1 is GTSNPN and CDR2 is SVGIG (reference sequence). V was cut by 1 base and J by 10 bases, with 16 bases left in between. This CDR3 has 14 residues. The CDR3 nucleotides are TGTGCCTGGAGTGCACGGACCGGAGGTGGAAAACTGTTTTTT. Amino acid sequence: CAWSARTGGGKLFF.

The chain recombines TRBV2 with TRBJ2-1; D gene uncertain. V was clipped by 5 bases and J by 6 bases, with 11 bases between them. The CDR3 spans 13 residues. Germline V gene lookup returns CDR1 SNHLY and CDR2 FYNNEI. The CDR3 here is CASSLLWGNEQFF. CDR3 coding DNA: TGTGCCAGCAGTCTCCTATGGGGCAATGAGCAGTTCTTC.

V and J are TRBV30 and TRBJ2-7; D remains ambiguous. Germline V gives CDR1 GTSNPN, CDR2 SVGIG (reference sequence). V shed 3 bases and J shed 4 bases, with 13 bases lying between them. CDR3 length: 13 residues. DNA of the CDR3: TGTGCCTGGAGCTCTACGGGCCCATACGAGCAGTACTTC. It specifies CAWSSTGPYEQYF.

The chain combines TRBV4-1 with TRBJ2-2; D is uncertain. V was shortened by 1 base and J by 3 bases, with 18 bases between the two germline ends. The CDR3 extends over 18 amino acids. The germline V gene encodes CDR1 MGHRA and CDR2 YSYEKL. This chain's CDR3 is CASSQVWGETQYTGELFF. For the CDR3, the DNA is TGCGCCAGCAGCCAAGTTTGGGGTGAGACTCAATACACCGGGGAGCTGTTTTTT.